This entry features one T cell receptor (beta chain) sequence. This same CDR3 is encoded by further DNA sequences in the sample. This record comes from a study of blood T cell repertoires in COVID-19. Across the study: The United States, Italy and Spain were the sources of the acute and convalescent COVID-19 samples. Nucleic acid was either cDNA or gDNA, and it came from T cells, B-cell-depleted T cells, or PBMCs.

V shed 2 bases and J 7 bases; nucleotides not matched to a gene: 3. Germline CDR1 reads SGHTA; CDR2 reads FQGNSA. The CDR3 totals 15 residues. In the original processing: The authors estimated nucleated cell counts from reference gene primer amplification. Here immunoSEQ multiplex PCR was the method, and the copy in TCRdb shows in-frame clones only, minus some. D and trimming come from the DNA, and the V and J calls and clone size come from that table. The sample includes 100,000 to 120,000 clones, 88% of them seen just once. This TCR came from a woman aged 50 to 60 with acute or convalescent COVID-19. This chain joins TRBV7-2 and TRBJ2-1, with 12 positions matching TRBD2. Sequenced: peripheral blood. CDR3 nucleotide sequence: TGTGCCAGCAGCTTACTAGCGGGGGGGGGAAATGAGCAGTTCTTC. It encodes CASSLLAGGGNEQFF.